This TCR beta chain was sequenced during a study of CD8 T cells in Susac syndrome (dated by TCRdb to about 2019). Looking at the study overall: The study used repertoire sequencing to test whether antigen drove CD8+ T cell activation and differentiation in Susac syndrome. The study compared CD8+ T cell repertoire clonality among over 9 healthy donors, around 14 Susac syndrome patients and 15 or so multiple sclerosis patients. What the research found in general, with its limitations: The number of individuals in the TCR sequencing and HLA analysis was recognized as being relatively small.

Peripheral blood CD8+ and CD4+ T cells from healthy donors, Susac syndrome patients and multiple sclerosis patients were profiled by high-throughput TCR beta sequencing. Healthy donors were included as age- and sex-matched controls. Bulk CD8+ and CD4+ T cells were purified by magnetic negative isolation, whereas CD8+ TEMRA cells were enriched by FACS. Blood was drawn into EDTA tubes, processed within 24 hours, and PBMCs were isolated by density gradient centrifugation. PBMCs intended for TCR sequencing were frozen in liquid nitrogen and were later thawed in a 37 degrees C water bath. The sorted or isolated CD4+, CD8+ and CD8+ TEMRA cells had a purity of 90% or higher. V has 1 base trimmed and J has 1 base trimmed; junction bases matching no gene number 1. Spanning cysteine to phenylalanine, the CDR3 consists of 15 amino acids. The read is trimmed to its CDR3 DNA, 45 bases read in frame from base 1. The germline V gene specifies SQVTM as CDR1 and ANQGSEA as CDR2.

RNA was extracted using the RNeasy kit, and roughly 0.5 to 1 microgram was reverse transcribed with random hexamers. The immunoSEQ multiplex PCR assay, which covers 54 Vbeta and 13 Jbeta segments, was used to amplify TCR beta CDR3 regions. Bias from PCR amplification was corrected by using a synthetic template baseline for primer optimization and for computational correction. The authors processed their data as follows. Only productive sequences were kept, with reads annotated to V, D and J genes according to IMGT and analyzed in immunoSEQ Analyzer. Clonality was calculated as one minus the Shannon entropy normalized by log2 of the number of productive unique sequences. Public and private clones were assessed among the 100 most prevalent clones of each patient and control. Clones were defined as Susac-specific when absent from the healthy and MS cohorts, from 1,000 to 1,100 published viral clones and from other ImmuneACCESS disease sequences. Clones were called with MiXCR by TCRdb after fastp trimmed the public reads at Q25, and only in-frame beta chains were retained. Rows merge per CDR3 protein into single entries with the most common DNA and genes. TCRdb, not the authors, supplied the V and J calls. Recorded for this sample are approximately 140,000 distinct CDR3 sequences; roughly 94% of them occurred a single time. About 0.26% of the sample is in the top ten clones.

This clonotype was counted a single time. The clone's antigen remains unknown. Base qualities are missing; no much larger clone stands one base away. A solitary read yields weak support. This sequence uses TRBV29-1 and TRBJ2-5; TRBD2 lines up with 12 middle nucleotides. The receptor comes from a human donor in good health. Specimen: CD8+ T cells from PBMCs. The sequence in DNA is TGCAGCGTTGAAGGGACTAGCGGGGCCCAAGAGACCCAGTACTTC. It encodes CSVEGTSGAQETQYF.